These 27 T cell receptor beta chains originate from one sample sequenced in a study of cytomegalovirus exposure and HLA in healthy donors. This PCR relied on a set of 60 Vbeta primers and 13 Jbeta primers. Some clones are missing from TCRdb's copy, which holds only in-frame ones; the method was immunoSEQ multiplex PCR. The sample carries more than 90,000 clones, approximately 60% recorded once. Sequencing was done on a sample of PBMCs. The receptors stem from a woman aged 25 to 39 in good health and CMV-seronegative.

There are a few counts of this clone. The genes are TRBV9 and TRBJ2-3; 10 bases fit TRBD1. CDR1 and CDR2 from the germline V gene are SGDLS and YYNGEE. This CDR3 has 16 residues. V lost 3 bases, J lost 4 bases, and 8 bases stayed unmatched. CDR3 loop: CASSAPGQGIADTQYF. CDR3 in DNA: TGTGCCAGCAGCGCACCGGGACAGGGGATCGCAGATACGCAGTATTTT.

This rearrangement joins TRBV7-9 to TRBJ2-3, with 7 bases that match TRBD2. The germline V gene encodes CDR1 SEHNR and CDR2 FQNEAQ (reference sequence). J gave up 2 bases and V 4 bases, and 6 bases lay outside the gene matches. The CDR3 is 15 amino acids. The CDR3, as DNA: TGTGCCAGCAGCTCCTGGGGGGGGTCCACAGATACGCAGTATTTT. Encoded protein: CASSSWGGSTDTQYF.

The chain combines TRBV4-1 with TRBJ1-2, with D tentatively TRBD1 (5 bases). The CDR3 consists of 16 residues. Germline V CDR1 and CDR2: MGHRA, YSYEKL. Trimming removed 0 bases at V and 4 bases at J, with 15 bases between. The CDR3 DNA is TGCGCCAGCAGCCAAGAGACGCGTGGGGCTGGCTATGGCTACACCTTC. The encoded protein is CASSQETRGAGYGYTF.

This clone was seen only once. The V gene is TRBV18, the J gene TRBJ1-1, with 10 bases that match TRBD1. CDR1 is KGHSH, CDR2 LQKENI, per germline. Trimming cost V 2 bases and J 7 bases; bases outside gene matches: 4. This CDR3 is 14 amino acids long. The CDR3 DNA is TGTGCCAGCTCACCAACGACAGGGGGCGTTGAAGCTTTCTTT. This codes for CASSPTTGGVEAFF.

The V gene is TRBV5-1, the J gene TRBJ2-7; 14 bases line up with TRBD2. V shed 4 bases, J shed 6 bases, and the junction held 3 bases outside the gene matches. The germline gives CDR1 SGHRS, CDR2 YFSETQ. The CDR3 totals 14 residues. The CDR3 protein is CASSQGLAGVEQYF. For the CDR3, the DNA is TGCGCCAGCAGCCAGGGACTAGCGGGAGTCGAGCAGTACTTC.

The chain recombines TRBV14 with TRBJ2-7; TRBD1 aligns across 7 bases. The V gene's germline CDR1 is SGHDN and CDR2 FVKESK. This CDR3 spans 17 amino acids. Unmatched junction bases numbered 13, after V lost 1 base and J lost 4 bases. For the CDR3, the DNA is TGTGCCAGCAGCCAAGGTTCTTTTCGGGACAGAATATACGAGCAGTACTTC. Protein product: CASSQGSFRDRIYEQYF.

The CDR3 sequence: CASMQRQGSYNSPLHF. CDR3 nucleotides: TGTGCCAGCATGCAGAGACAGGGCTCCTATAATTCACCCCTCCACTTT. V and J are TRBV7-2 and TRBJ1-6; the match to TRBD1 covers 7 bases. The J segment lost 0 bases and the V segment lost 7 bases, leaving 6 bases of the junction unmatched. This CDR3 is built from 16 residues. Germline V gene sequence: CDR1 SGHTA, CDR2 FQGNSA.

V gene TRBV7-9 combines with J gene TRBJ2-7; a weak D match, TRBD1 (6 bases). The length of the CDR3 is 14 residues. Germline CDR1 reads SEHNR; CDR2 reads FQNEAQ (reference sequence). V lost 1 base to trimming and J lost 3 bases, with 10 bases between them. The CDR3 loop is CASSLETGYYEQYF. The DNA for the CDR3 is TGTGCCAGCAGCTTAGAGACAGGATACTACGAGCAGTACTTC.

The chain has TRBV5-4 and TRBJ2-1, with D possibly TRBD2 on 5 matching bases. The germline gives CDR1 SGHNT, CDR2 YYREEE (reference sequence). V was pared by 0 bases and J by 1 base, with 11 bases between. This CDR3 contains 16 residues. CDR3 sequence reads: CASSLGGASSYNEQFF. The DNA for the CDR3 is TGTGCCAGCAGCTTGGGGGGAGCCTCTTCCTACAATGAGCAGTTCTTC.

The chain joins TRBV7-3 to TRBJ1-5, with 7 bases matching TRBD1. Germline-derived CDR1 and CDR2 are SGHTA and FQGTGA. CDR3 length equals 14 residues. CDR3 sequence reads: CADEGAYSNQPQHF. The CDR3 DNA reads as TGTGCAGACGAGGGGGCTTATAGCAATCAGCCCCAGCATTTT. The complete variable domain, with remaining parts taken from reference TRBV7-3 and TRBJ1-5, reads GAGVSQTPSNKVTEKGKYVELRCDPISGHTALYWYRQSLGQGPEFLIYFQGTGAADDSGLPNDRFFAVRPEGSVSTLKIQRTERGDSAVYLCADEGAYSNQPQHFGDGTRLSIL.

This rearrangement joins TRBV18 to TRBJ2-3; no reliable D call. Trimming cost V 4 bases and J 0 bases, with 5 bases left between them. The germline V gene encodes CDR1 KGHSH and CDR2 LQKENI. The CDR3 loop spans 13 amino acids. Here the CDR3 reads CASSQSSTDTQYF. CDR3 DNA: TGTGCCAGCTCACAATCTAGCACAGATACGCAGTATTTT.

The chain carries TRBV7-6 and TRBJ2-2; TRBD2 aligns across 9 bases. Trimming at V came to 8 bases and at J to 6 bases, leaving 10 bases not matched to a gene. The V gene's germline CDR1 is SGHVS and CDR2 FNYEAQ. The CDR3 extends over 15 amino acids. The CDR3: CASGAGGPRAGELFF. In nucleotides, the CDR3 is TGTGCCAGCGGGGCGGGAGGGCCTAGGGCCGGGGAGCTGTTTTTT.

This clone has a handful of counts. The rearrangement uses TRBV5-1 and TRBJ1-2; the D is unclear. The V end was cut by 0 bases, the J end by 4 bases, with 13 bases between. The CDR3 covers 15 residues. The germline V gene encodes CDR1 SGHRS and CDR2 YFSETQ. The CDR3 here is CASSLEPGLSYGYTF. CDR3 bases: TGCGCCAGCAGCTTGGAGCCGGGTTTAAGCTATGGCTACACCTTC.

V usage is TRBV6-1 and J usage is TRBJ2-1; weak D call: TRBD2 (5 bases). CDR3 length: 15 amino acids. V gave up 3 bases and J gave up 1 base, with 10 bases separating them. The V gene's germline CDR1 is MNHNS and CDR2 SASEGT. The CDR3 is CASSEMTGSYNEQFF. For the CDR3, the DNA is TGTGCCAGCAGTGAGATGACGGGATCCTACAATGAGCAGTTCTTC.

CDR3 nucleotides: TGTGCCAGCAGCCACCAGGGGGCCACTAATGAAAAACTGTTTTTT. The encoded protein is CASSHQGATNEKLFF. V gene TRBV7-9 combines with J gene TRBJ1-4, with 8 bases lining up with TRBD1. CDR1 and CDR2 (germline): SEHNR, FQNEAQ (reference sequence). J lost 2 bases, V lost 5 bases, and 4 bases had no gene match. The CDR3 loop spans 15 amino acids.

The chain employs TRBV5-1 and TRBJ1-2; 7 bases are a match to TRBD1. Germline-derived CDR1 and CDR2 are SGHRS and YFSETQ. Germline trimming cut 0 bases from V and 4 bases from J; bases unmatched to any gene: 3. The CDR3 runs to 14 residues. CDR3 amino acids: CASSLAGGGYGYTF. In DNA form, the CDR3 reads TGCGCCAGCAGCTTGGCAGGGGGAGGCTATGGCTACACCTTC.

The chain links TRBV28 to TRBJ1-2; D is perhaps TRBD1 (5 bases). Germline V CDR1 and CDR2: MDHEN, SYDVKM. V lost 3 bases and J lost 6, with 11 bases in between. The CDR3 totals 13 residues. The CDR3 DNA sequence: TGTGCCAGCAGTTTGGGGGGAAGGAATGGCTACACCTTC. Its translation: CASSLGGRNGYTF.

About this clone itself: An end of the junction differs from the germline gene, which may be a read error. Other nucleotide sequences from this sample produce the same CDR3. This rearrangement joins TRBV10-3 to TRBJ1-2, with 7 bases matching TRBD1. Germline V gene lookup returns CDR1 ENHRY and CDR2 SYGVKD. CDR3 length: 13 amino acids. The CDR3 is CAISPGGNYGYTF. As DNA, the CDR3 is TGTGCTATCAGCCCAGGGGGGAACTATGGCTACACCTTC.

This clone was seen only once. V is TRBV25-1 and J is TRBJ2-5; the match to TRBD1 covers 10 bases. The CDR3 has 14 amino acids. Looked up from germline, CDR1 is MGHDK and CDR2 is SYGVNS. V shed 5 bases and J 5 bases; nucleotides not matched to a gene: 5. Here the CDR3 DNA reads TGTGCCAGCAGTCTGACAGGGGGCAGGGAGACCCAGTACTTC. Translated: CASSLTGGRETQYF.

This rearrangement joins TRBV9 to TRBJ1-2; D not certain. Germline CDR1 and CDR2: SGDLS and YYNGEE. The CDR3 spans 14 residues. Trimming pared 1 base from V and 1 base from J, leaving 8 bases between. The CDR3 DNA follows: TGTGCCAGCAGCGTACGGGAAGGTAACTATGGCTACACCTTC. It is translated as CASSVREGNYGYTF.

V usage is TRBV19 and J usage is TRBJ1-1; no reliable D call. Germline CDR1 reads LNHDA; CDR2 reads SQIVND (reference sequence). V dropped 1 base and J dropped 0 bases, with 9 bases sitting between them. The CDR3 consists of 15 residues. The CDR3 sequence: CASSIVEQLNTEAFF. The CDR3 bases are TGTGCCAGTAGTATAGTCGAACAGTTGAACACTGAAGCTTTCTTT.

The genes are TRBV9 and TRBJ2-1; 9 bases agree with TRBD2. Germline lookup yields CDR1 SGDLS and CDR2 YYNGEE. The CDR3 has 15 amino acids. V lost 3 bases, J lost 9 bases, and 10 bases stayed unmatched. The CDR3 protein is CASSGPGLALGEQFF. CDR3 DNA: TGTGCCAGCAGCGGGCCGGGACTAGCACTGGGTGAGCAGTTCTTC.

This clone was seen only once. CDR3 DNA sequence: TGCGCCAGCAGATACGAGGAGTCTGGAAACACCATATATTTT. This encodes CASRYEESGNTIYF. This chain connects TRBV5-1 to TRBJ1-3; D is unresolved. CDR1 is SGHRS and CDR2 is YFSETQ in the germline V gene. The CDR3 sequence is 14 residues long. V shed 5 bases and J shed 1 base, with 10 bases lying between them.

The chain uses TRBV28 and TRBJ1-2; D unresolved. V was pared by 2 bases and J by 2 bases, with 9 bases between. Germline CDR1 is MDHEN and CDR2 is SYDVKM. This CDR3 has 14 amino acids. Here the CDR3 DNA reads TGTGCCAGCAGTTTACTAGCACGGAACTATGGCTACACCTTC. Amino acids: CASSLLARNYGYTF.

CDR3 sequence (DNA): TGTGCCAGCAGTCGTGGACTAGCGGAAGAGACCCAGTACTTC. This codes for CASSRGLAEETQYF. The chain carries TRBV6-6 and TRBJ2-5; 10 nucleotides line up with TRBD2. CDR1 MNHNY and CDR2 SVGAGI come from the germline V gene (reference sequence). CDR3 length equals 14 residues. With V trimmed by 5 bases and J by 3 bases, 3 bases remained unmatched.

The chain has TRBV5-1 and TRBJ2-2; TRBD2 aligns across 7 bases. J lost 3 bases, V lost 0 bases, and 5 bases had no gene match. Germline-derived CDR1 and CDR2 are SGHRS and YFSETQ. The CDR3 is 16 amino acids. The CDR3 region is CASSLGGLADTGELFF. As DNA, the CDR3 is TGCGCCAGCAGCTTGGGAGGGCTAGCGGACACCGGGGAGCTGTTTTTT.

The chain links TRBV19 to TRBJ1-2; D is undetermined. This CDR3 region has 14 residues. Trimming cost V 0 bases and J 4 bases, with 9 bases left between them. Germline values: CDR1 LNHDA, CDR2 SQIVND (reference sequence). The CDR3 protein is CASSIEADPYGYTF. In DNA form, the CDR3 reads TGTGCCAGTAGTATAGAAGCGGACCCCTATGGCTACACCTTC.